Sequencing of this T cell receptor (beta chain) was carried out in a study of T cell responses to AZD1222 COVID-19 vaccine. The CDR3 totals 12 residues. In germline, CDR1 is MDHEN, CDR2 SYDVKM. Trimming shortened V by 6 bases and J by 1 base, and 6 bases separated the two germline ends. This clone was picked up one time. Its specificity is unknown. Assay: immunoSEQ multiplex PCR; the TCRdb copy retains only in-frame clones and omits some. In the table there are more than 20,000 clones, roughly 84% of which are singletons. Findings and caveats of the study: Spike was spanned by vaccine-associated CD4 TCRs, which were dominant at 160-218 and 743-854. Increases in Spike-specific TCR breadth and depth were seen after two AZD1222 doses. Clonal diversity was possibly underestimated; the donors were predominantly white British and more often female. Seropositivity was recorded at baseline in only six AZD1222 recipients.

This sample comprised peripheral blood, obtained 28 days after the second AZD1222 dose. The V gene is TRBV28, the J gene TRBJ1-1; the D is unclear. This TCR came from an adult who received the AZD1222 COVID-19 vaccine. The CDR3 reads CASRGGNTEAFF. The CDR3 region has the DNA TGTGCCAGCAGGGGTGGGAACACTGAAGCTTTCTTT. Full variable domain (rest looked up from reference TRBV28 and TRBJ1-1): DVKVTQSSRYLVKRTGEKVFLECVQDMDHENMFWYRQDPGLGLRLIYFSYDVKMKEKGDIPEGYSVSREKKERFSLILESASTNQTSMYLCASRGGNTEAFFGQGTRLTVV.